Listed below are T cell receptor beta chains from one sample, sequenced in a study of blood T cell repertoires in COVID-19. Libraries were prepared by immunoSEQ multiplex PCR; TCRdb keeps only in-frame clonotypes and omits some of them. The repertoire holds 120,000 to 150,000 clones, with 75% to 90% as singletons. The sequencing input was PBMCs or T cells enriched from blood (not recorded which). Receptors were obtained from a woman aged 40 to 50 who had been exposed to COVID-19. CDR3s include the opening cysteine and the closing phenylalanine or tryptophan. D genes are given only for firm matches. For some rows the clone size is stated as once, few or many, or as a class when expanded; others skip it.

cdr3_nt: TGTGCCAGCAGTACTGCTACGAACACTGAAGCTTTCTTT
cdr3_aa: CASSTATNTEAFF
clone_size: .
d_call: .
v_call: TRBV12-3/TRBV12-4
j_call: TRBJ1-1

cdr3_nt: TGTGCCAGCAGTAAAGACAGGGGAGGCTACGAGCAGTACTTC
cdr3_aa: CASSKDRGGYEQYF
clone_size: .
d_call: TRBD1
v_call: TRBV5-5
j_call: TRBJ2-7

cdr3_nt: TGTGCCAGCAGCTTAGGGGGGGGGAGAAGAAGCAGAAACACCATATATTTT
cdr3_aa: CASSLGGGRRSRNTIYF
clone_size: .
d_call: .
v_call: TRBV7-6
j_call: TRBJ1-3

cdr3_nt: TGTGCCAGCCGGGCTAGCGGGAGGTCGAGGGAGACCCAGTACTTC
cdr3_aa: CASRASGRSRETQYF
clone_size: few
d_call: TRBD2
v_call: TRBV2
j_call: TRBJ2-5

cdr3_nt: TGCGCCAGCAGCTTGGACGGAGGTGAAGCTTTCTTT
cdr3_aa: CASSLDGGEAFF
clone_size: .
d_call: .
v_call: TRBV5-1
j_call: TRBJ1-1

cdr3_nt: TGTGCCAGCAGCCAAGAGTGGGGAGCGTATGGCTACACCTTC
cdr3_aa: CASSQEWGAYGYTF
clone_size: .
d_call: .
v_call: TRBV16
j_call: TRBJ1-2

cdr3_nt: TGTGCCATCAGTGAATCCAGCGGGAAAGGGAGGGAAGAGACCCAGTACTTC
cdr3_aa: CAISESSGKGREETQYF
clone_size: .
d_call: TRBD2
v_call: TRBV10-3
j_call: TRBJ2-5

cdr3_nt: TGTGCCAGCAGGCGGGAGGGATCCTACGAGCAGTACTTC
cdr3_aa: CASRREGSYEQYF
clone_size: .
d_call: TRBD2
v_call: TRBV28
j_call: TRBJ2-7

cdr3_nt: TGTGCCAGCAGCTTATGGCAGGGGGCAAGAGGAAACACCATATATTTT
cdr3_aa: CASSLWQGARGNTIYF
clone_size: .
d_call: TRBD1
v_call: TRBV7-9
j_call: TRBJ1-3

cdr3_nt: TGTGCCAGCGGAGGGGACAGTGCTGGAAACACCATATATTTT
cdr3_aa: CASGGDSAGNTIYF
clone_size: once
d_call: TRBD1
v_call: TRBV6-5
j_call: TRBJ1-3

cdr3_nt: TGTGCCAACGGGGGGGCCAACGTCCTGACTTTC
cdr3_aa: CANGGANVLTF
clone_size: few
d_call: .
v_call: TRBV21-1
j_call: TRBJ2-6

cdr3_nt: TGTGCCAGCAGCTTAGGGCCGCTCTCTGGAAACACCATATATTTT
cdr3_aa: CASSLGPLSGNTIYF
clone_size: .
d_call: .
v_call: TRBV7-9
j_call: TRBJ1-3

cdr3_nt: TGTGCCAGCAGTTTACCCCAGACTAGCGGGAGGAACAATGAGCAGTTCTTC
cdr3_aa: CASSLPQTSGRNNEQFF
clone_size: .
d_call: TRBD2
v_call: TRBV27
j_call: TRBJ2-1